These 19 T cell receptor beta chains were all obtained from the same sample, sequenced in a study of technical replicates of blood from a few donors. Using immunoSEQ multiplex PCR, the repertoire was profiled, and TCRdb retains in-frame clones only, with some absent. The data show 80,000 to 95,000 clones, 90% to 95% seen once. The sequenced material came from T cells isolated from PBMCs. Receptors originate from a human donor in good health.

V gene TRBV28 combines with J gene TRBJ2-7, with D maybe TRBD1 (6 bases). Trimming pared 8 bases from V and 6 bases from J, leaving 14 bases between. The CDR3 sequence is 12 residues long. Germline loops: CDR1 MDHEN, CDR2 SYDVKM. CDR3 sequence (DNA): TGTGCCAGCCGACAGGTCGTGAGCGAGCAGTACTTC. As protein: CASRQVVSEQYF. Full variable domain (missing parts from reference TRBV28 and TRBJ2-7): DVKVTQSSRYLVKRTGEKVFLECVQDMDHENMFWYRQDPGLGLRLIYFSYDVKMKEKGDIPEGYSVSREKKERFSLILESASTNQTSMYLCASRQVVSEQYFGPGTRLTVT.

This CDR3 reads CASSPQGNEKLFF. In DNA form, the CDR3 reads TGCGCCAGCAGCCCACAGGGTAATGAAAAACTGTTTTTT. V and J are TRBV5-1 and TRBJ1-4, with D possibly matching TRBD1 (6 bases). Trimming took 4 bases from V and 4 from J, leaving 8 bases between them. The germline CDR1 and CDR2 sequences are SGHRS and YFSETQ. This CDR3 region has 13 residues.

V is TRBV4-1 and J is TRBJ2-1; TRBD1 might be the D (6 bases). V was shortened by 4 bases and J by 5 bases, with 12 bases between the two germline ends. The CDR3 is made up of 14 amino acids. Germline V gene data show CDR1 as MGHRA and CDR2 as YSYEKL. The CDR3 is CASSRGQKNNEQFF. For the CDR3, the DNA is TGCGCCAGCAGCCGCGGACAGAAAAACAATGAGCAGTTCTTC.

The rearrangement uses TRBV29-1 and TRBJ2-1; 8 bases fit TRBD1. Germline values: CDR1 SQVTM, CDR2 ANQGSEA. The CDR3 loop spans 11 amino acids. With V trimmed by 5 bases and J by 16 bases, 10 bases remained unmatched. The CDR3, as DNA: TGCAGCGTTCGTTTTCGGACAGGGTCATTCTTC. It codes for CSVRFRTGSFF.

This sequence joins TRBV7-9 and TRBJ2-3, with 10 positions matching TRBD2. V shed 6 bases and J 3 bases; nucleotides not matched to a gene: 9. CDR1 is SEHNR and CDR2 is FQNEAQ in the germline V gene (reference sequence). The CDR3 contains 16 residues. CDR3 sequence: CASRFSSSGSTDTQYF. In nucleotides, the CDR3 is TGTGCCAGCAGATTTTCCTCTAGCGGGAGTACAGATACGCAGTATTTT.

The rearrangement uses TRBV6-5 and TRBJ1-1; D gene uncertain. The germline V gene encodes CDR1 MNHEY and CDR2 SVGAGI. V dropped 5 bases and J dropped 1 base, with 11 bases sitting between them. The CDR3 has 14 amino acids. As DNA, the CDR3 is TGTGCCAGCAGTCGCCCCGATAGGAACACTGAAGCTTTCTTT. The encoded protein is CASSRPDRNTEAFF.

J is TRBJ2-5 and V is TRBV5-4; 14 bases are a match to TRBD2. The CDR3 contains 15 residues. The V segment lost 4 bases and the J segment 3 bases; nucleotides outside the gene matches: 2. The germline V gene encodes CDR1 SGHNT and CDR2 YYREEE (reference sequence). CDR3 coding DNA: TGTGCCAGCAGCCTGGGACTAGCGGGGGAAGAGACCCAGTACTTC. Encoded protein: CASSLGLAGEETQYF.

This chain uses TRBV30 with TRBJ2-7, with D unclear. CDR1 GTSNPN and CDR2 SVGIG come from the germline V gene (reference sequence). This CDR3 is built from 13 residues. V lost 0 bases to trimming and J lost 7 bases, with 13 bases between them. CDR3 protein: CAWSVFTIGEQYF. The CDR3 DNA sequence: TGTGCCTGGAGTGTATTTACTATCGGGGAGCAGTACTTC.

The V and J genes are TRBV27 and TRBJ1-2; unclear D gene. Germline values: CDR1 MNHEY, CDR2 SMNVEV (reference sequence). Trimming took off 3 bases at V and 4 bases at J, with 12 bases between the two ends. The CDR3 contains 14 residues. The CDR3 sequence: CASSFSPTSYGYTF. For the CDR3, the DNA is TGTGCCAGCAGTTTTAGTCCGACTTCCTATGGCTACACCTTC.

The chain carries TRBV7-6 and TRBJ2-7; TRBD2 matches 9 bases. The ends lost 2 bases at V and 0 bases at J; junction bases unmatched: 2. The CDR3 has 15 amino acids. Germline CDR1 SGHVS, CDR2 FNYEAQ. The CDR3 DNA is TGTGCCAGCAGCTTAAGCGGGAGGCCCTCCTACGAGCAGTACTTC. Protein product: CASSLSGRPSYEQYF.

The rearrangement joins TRBV29-1 to TRBJ2-7, with D perhaps TRBD1 (6 bases). The CDR3 extends over 13 amino acids. The V and J ends lost 4 bases and 0 bases respectively, with 10 bases between them. CDR1 is SQVTM and CDR2 is ANQGSEA in the germline V gene. CDR3 loop: CSVVQGSSYEQYF. Written as DNA, the CDR3 is TGCAGCGTTGTACAGGGCAGCTCCTACGAGCAGTACTTC.

V and J are TRBV19 and TRBJ1-6; 9 bases are a match to TRBD1. The CDR3 length is 19 residues. The junction had 9 bases not matched to a gene; V was cut back by 3 bases and J by 0 bases. Germline V gene data show CDR1 as LNHDA and CDR2 as SQIVND (reference sequence). The CDR3 nucleotides read TGTGCCAGTAGTATCTGGGACAGGGCAACGAGCTCCTATAATTCACCCCTCCACTTT. Residues: CASSIWDRATSSYNSPLHF.

V is TRBV6-4 and J is TRBJ2-6, with 10 nucleotides matching TRBD1. Trimming cost V 4 bases and J 0 bases; bases outside gene matches: 3. CDR1 and CDR2 (germline): MRHNA, SNTAGT. The CDR3 loop spans 17 amino acids. The CDR3 region has the DNA TGTGCCAGCAGTGGGACAGGGGGAACCTCTGGGGCCAACGTCCTGACTTTC. This gives the protein CASSGTGGTSGANVLTF.

For the CDR3, the DNA is TGCGCCAGCAGCTTGGAGGGACAGGGGAGGAATGAGCAGTTCTTC. It translates to CASSLEGQGRNEQFF. This chain joins TRBV5-1 and TRBJ2-1; 10 nucleotides line up with TRBD1. CDR3 length: 15 residues. V lost 0 bases, J lost 7 bases, and 4 bases stayed unmatched. The germline CDR1 and CDR2 sequences are SGHRS and YFSETQ. Full variable domain (remainder filled in from reference TRBV5-1 and TRBJ2-1): KAGVTQTPRYLIKTRGQQVTLSCSPISGHRSVSWYQQTPGQGLQFLFEYFSETQRNKGNFPGRFSGRQFSNSRSEMNVSTLELGDSALYLCASSLEGQGRNEQFFGPGTRLTVL.

This rearrangement joins TRBV10-2 to TRBJ2-1; TRBD2 agrees at 8 bases. CDR1 and CDR2 (germline): WSHSY, SAAADI. J lost 1 base, V lost 4 bases, and 3 bases had no gene match. The CDR3 is 15 residues long. The CDR3 region is CASSGPGGSYNEQFF. The CDR3 coding sequence is TGCGCCAGCAGTGGCCCGGGAGGGTCCTACAATGAGCAGTTCTTC.

The gene calls are TRBV2 and TRBJ2-3, with 12 bases lining up with TRBD2. Per the germline V gene, CDR1 is SNHLY and CDR2 is FYNNEI. V dropped 7 bases and J dropped 5; count of bases not matched to a gene: 16. CDR3 length equals 18 residues. CDR3 DNA: TGTGCCAGCAAGAGCGGCCTAGCGGGAGGGCCTGGGGGAGATACGCAGTATTTT. Translating it yields CASKSGLAGGPGGDTQYF.

This clone was seen once. One end of the junction is discordant with germline, which a read error may explain. The chain employs TRBV6-5 and TRBJ2-1; D is perhaps TRBD2 (7 bases). The CDR3 runs 14 residues. Per germline, CDR1 MNHEY and CDR2 SVGAGI. CDR3 loop: CPEGGGSSYNEQFF. CDR3 nucleotides: TGCCCCGAGGGGGGAGGGAGCTCCTACAATGAGCAGTTCTTC.

The J gene is TRBJ2-7, the V gene TRBV6-1, with D possibly being TRBD1 (6 bases). This CDR3 is built from 14 residues. Germline V gene lookup returns CDR1 MNHNS and CDR2 SASEGT. Trimming cost V 2 bases and J 0 bases, with 8 bases left between them. CDR3 sequence (DNA): TGTGCCAGCAGTGAATTGACAGGCTCCTACGAGCAGTACTTC. It encodes CASSELTGSYEQYF.

A single count supports this clone. V gene TRBV5-8 combines with J gene TRBJ1-1; TRBD1 is a possible D gene (5 bases). The germline CDR1 and CDR2 sequences are SGHTS and YDEGEE. The CDR3 runs to 15 residues. V lost 0 bases and J 0 bases, leaving 9 bases between the germline ends. CDR3 coding DNA: TGTGCCAGCAGCTTGGGGGGCTACCTGAACACTGAAGCTTTCTTT. Translating it yields CASSLGGYLNTEAFF. Using reference TRBV5-8 and TRBJ1-1 for the parts outside the CDR3, the full variable domain is EAGVTQSPTHLIKTRGQQATLRCSPISGHTSVYWYQQALGLGLQFLLWYDEGEERNRGNFPPRFSGRQFPNYSSELNVNALELEDSALYLCASSLGGYLNTEAFFGQGTRLTVV.